This T cell receptor (beta chain) was sequenced for a study of blood T cell repertoires in COVID-19. The wider study: COVID-19 samples collected from the United States, Italy and Spain covered acute and convalescent phases. Sample material is recorded as cDNA or gDNA derived from T cells, B-cell-depleted T cells, or PBMCs.

V was clipped by 2 bases and J by 5 bases, with 16 bases between them. This CDR3 comprises 16 residues. Original data processing: Amplification of reference gene primers was used by the study to estimate nucleated cell counts. Clones were sequenced by immunoSEQ multiplex PCR, and TCRdb holds only the in-frame ones, with some missing. That table furnishes V, J and clone size, whereas the DNA furnished D and trimming. The sample lists more than 140,000 clones, around 83% occurring once. The sequenced sample was peripheral blood. This TCR was sampled from a woman aged 45 to 65 in a cohort sampled during active or convalescent COVID-19. The chain combines TRBV23-1 with TRBJ1-5, with D possibly being TRBD1 (6 bases). TRBV23-1 is an ORF, with its function uncertain. The CDR3 region is CASSQQQGNGDQPQHF. CDR3 in DNA: TGCGCCAGCAGTCAACAACAGGGAAATGGGGATCAGCCCCAGCATTTT.